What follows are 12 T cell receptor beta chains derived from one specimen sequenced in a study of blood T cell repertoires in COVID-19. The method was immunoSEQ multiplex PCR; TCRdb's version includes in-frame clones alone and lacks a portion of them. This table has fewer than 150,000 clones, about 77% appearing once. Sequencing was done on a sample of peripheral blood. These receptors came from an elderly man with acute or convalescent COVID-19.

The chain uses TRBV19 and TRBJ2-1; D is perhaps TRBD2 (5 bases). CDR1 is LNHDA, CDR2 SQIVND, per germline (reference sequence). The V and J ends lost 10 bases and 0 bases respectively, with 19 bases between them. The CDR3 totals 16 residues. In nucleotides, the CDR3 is TGTGCCACCATTCCTCGAGGGCGGAGCTCCTACAATGAGCAGTTCTTC. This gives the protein CATIPRGRSSYNEQFF.

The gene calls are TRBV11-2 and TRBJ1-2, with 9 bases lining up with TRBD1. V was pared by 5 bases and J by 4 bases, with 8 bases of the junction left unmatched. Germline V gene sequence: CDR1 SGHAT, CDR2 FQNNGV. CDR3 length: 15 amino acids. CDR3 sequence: CASSAQTGGIYGYTF. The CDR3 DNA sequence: TGTGCCAGCAGCGCGCAGACAGGGGGTATCTATGGCTACACCTTC. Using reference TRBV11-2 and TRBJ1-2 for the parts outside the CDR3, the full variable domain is EAGVAQSPRYKIIEKRQSVAFWCNPISGHATLYWYQQILGQGPKLLIQFQNNGVVDDSQLPKDRFSAERLKGVDSTLKIQPAKLEDSAVYLCASSAQTGGIYGYTFGSGTRLTVV.

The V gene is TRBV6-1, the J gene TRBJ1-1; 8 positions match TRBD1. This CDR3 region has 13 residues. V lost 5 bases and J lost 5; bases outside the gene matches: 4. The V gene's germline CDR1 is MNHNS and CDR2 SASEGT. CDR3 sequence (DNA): TGTGCCAGCAGTTCAGGGGGCAGAACTGAAGCTTTCTTT. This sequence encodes CASSSGGRTEAFF.

The CDR3 DNA sequence: TGTGCCAGCAGCCCACGGACAGGGGGCTCCTATAATTCACCCCTCCACTTT. Its translation is CASSPRTGGSYNSPLHF. This sequence joins TRBV11-2 and TRBJ1-6; 10 nucleotides match TRBD1. Germline values: CDR1 SGHAT, CDR2 FQNNGV. V trimming: 5 bases; J trimming: 0 bases; junction bases outside the gene matches: 4. The CDR3 has 17 amino acids. The whole variable domain, filled in from reference TRBV11-2 and TRBJ1-6, reads EAGVAQSPRYKIIEKRQSVAFWCNPISGHATLYWYQQILGQGPKLLIQFQNNGVVDDSQLPKDRFSAERLKGVDSTLKIQPAKLEDSAVYLCASSPRTGGSYNSPLHFGNGTRLTVT.

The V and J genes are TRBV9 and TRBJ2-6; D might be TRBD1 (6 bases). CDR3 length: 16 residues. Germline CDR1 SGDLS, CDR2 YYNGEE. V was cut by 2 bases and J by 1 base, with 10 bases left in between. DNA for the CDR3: TGTGCCAGCAGCGTTACACAGGGATCTGGGGCCAACGTCCTGACTTTC. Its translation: CASSVTQGSGANVLTF. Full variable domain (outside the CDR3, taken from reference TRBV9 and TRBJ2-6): DSGVTQTPKHLITATGQRVTLRCSPRSGDLSVYWYQQSLDQGLQFLIQYYNGEERAKGNILERFSAQQFPDLHSELNLSSLELGDSALYFCASSVTQGSGANVLTFGAGSRLTVL.

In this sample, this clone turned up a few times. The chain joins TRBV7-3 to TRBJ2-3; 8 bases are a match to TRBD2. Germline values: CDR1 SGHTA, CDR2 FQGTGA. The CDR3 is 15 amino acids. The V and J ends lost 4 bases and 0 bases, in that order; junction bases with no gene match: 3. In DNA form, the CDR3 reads TGTGCCAGCAGCTCACTAGCGGTCAGCACAGATACGCAGTATTTT. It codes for CASSSLAVSTDTQYF.

The CDR3 DNA reads as TGCGCCAGCAACGGACAGGGGACCTACGAGCAGTACTTC. Translation: CASNGQGTYEQYF. This chain uses TRBV5-1 with TRBJ2-7; 9 bases align to TRBD1. Germline CDR1 SGHRS, CDR2 YFSETQ. V gave up 6 bases and J gave up 2 bases; unmatched junction bases: 3. CDR3 length equals 13 residues.

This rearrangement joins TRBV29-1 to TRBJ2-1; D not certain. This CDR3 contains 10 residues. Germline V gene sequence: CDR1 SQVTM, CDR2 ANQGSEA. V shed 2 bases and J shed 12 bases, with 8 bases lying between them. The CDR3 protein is CSVESSGQFF. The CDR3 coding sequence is TGCAGCGTTGAAAGTAGTGGGCAGTTCTTC.

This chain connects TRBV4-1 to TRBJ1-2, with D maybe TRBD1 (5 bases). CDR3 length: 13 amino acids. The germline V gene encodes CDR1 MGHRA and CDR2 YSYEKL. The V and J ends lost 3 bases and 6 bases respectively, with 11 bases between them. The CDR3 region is CASSHLARDGYTF. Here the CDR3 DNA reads TGCGCCAGCAGCCACCTCGCCAGGGATGGCTACACCTTC.

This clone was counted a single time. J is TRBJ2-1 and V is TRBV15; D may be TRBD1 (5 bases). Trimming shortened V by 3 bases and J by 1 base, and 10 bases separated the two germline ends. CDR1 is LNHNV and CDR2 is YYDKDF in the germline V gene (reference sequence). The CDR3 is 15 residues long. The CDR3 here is CATSRDRGSYNEQFF. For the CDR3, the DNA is TGTGCCACCAGCAGGGATAGGGGATCCTACAATGAGCAGTTCTTC.

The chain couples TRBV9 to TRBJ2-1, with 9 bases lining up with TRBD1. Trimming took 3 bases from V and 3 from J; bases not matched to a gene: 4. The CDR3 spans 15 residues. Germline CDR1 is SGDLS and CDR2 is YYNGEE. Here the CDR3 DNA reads TGTGCCAGCAGCGCGGGACAGGGACGCTACAATGAGCAGTTCTTC. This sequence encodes CASSAGQGRYNEQFF.

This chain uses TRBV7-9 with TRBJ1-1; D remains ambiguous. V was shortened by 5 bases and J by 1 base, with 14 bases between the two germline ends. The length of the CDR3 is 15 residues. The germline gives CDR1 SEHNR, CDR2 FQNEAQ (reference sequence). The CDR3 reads CASSRVEGSNTEAFF. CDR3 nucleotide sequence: TGTGCCAGCAGCCGGGTCGAGGGCTCGAACACTGAAGCTTTCTTT.